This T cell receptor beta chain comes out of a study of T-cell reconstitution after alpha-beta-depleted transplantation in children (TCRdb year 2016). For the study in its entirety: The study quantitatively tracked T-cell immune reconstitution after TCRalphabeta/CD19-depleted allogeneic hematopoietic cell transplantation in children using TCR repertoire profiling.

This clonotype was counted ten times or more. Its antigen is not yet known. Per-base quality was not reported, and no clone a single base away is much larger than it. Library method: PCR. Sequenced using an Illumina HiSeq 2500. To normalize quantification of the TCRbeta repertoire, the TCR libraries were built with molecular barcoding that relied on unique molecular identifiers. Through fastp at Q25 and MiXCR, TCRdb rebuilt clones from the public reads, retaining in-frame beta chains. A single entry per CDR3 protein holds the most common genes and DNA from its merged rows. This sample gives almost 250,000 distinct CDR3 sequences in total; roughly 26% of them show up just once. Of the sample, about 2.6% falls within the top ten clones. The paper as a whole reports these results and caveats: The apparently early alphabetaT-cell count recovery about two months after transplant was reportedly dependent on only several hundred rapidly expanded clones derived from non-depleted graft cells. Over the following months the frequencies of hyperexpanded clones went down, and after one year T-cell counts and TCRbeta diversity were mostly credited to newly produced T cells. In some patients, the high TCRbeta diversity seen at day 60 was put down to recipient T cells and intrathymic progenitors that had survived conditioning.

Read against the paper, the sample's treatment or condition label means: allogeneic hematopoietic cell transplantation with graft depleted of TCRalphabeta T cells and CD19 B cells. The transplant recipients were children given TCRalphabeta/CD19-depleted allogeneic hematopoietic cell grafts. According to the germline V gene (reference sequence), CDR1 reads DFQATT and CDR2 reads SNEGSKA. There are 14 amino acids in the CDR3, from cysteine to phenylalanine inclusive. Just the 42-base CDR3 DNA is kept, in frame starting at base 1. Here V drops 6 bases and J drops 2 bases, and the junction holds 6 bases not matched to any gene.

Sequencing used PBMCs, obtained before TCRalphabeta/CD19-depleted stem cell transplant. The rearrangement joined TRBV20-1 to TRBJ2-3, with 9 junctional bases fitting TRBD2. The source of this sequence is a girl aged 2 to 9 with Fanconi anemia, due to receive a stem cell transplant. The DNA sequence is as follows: TGCAGTGCCGCTAGCGGGGTGGCCACAGATACGCAGTATTTT. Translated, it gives CSAASGVATDTQYF.